This TCR beta chain originates from a study of blood T cells in healthy people across ages. Study-wide results and caveats: Older individuals had lower TCR beta diversity per million T cells (the decline was roughly linear).

The CDR3 consists of 14 residues. V was trimmed by 5 bases and J by 5 bases, leaving 12 bases between them. The germline gives CDR1 SGHTA, CDR2 FQGNSA. It was with a sample-barcoded 5' primer and a J-beta primer mix that a second PCR of about 6 to 12 cycles was run. Carrying 12 random nucleotides, a template-switch adaptor labeled each individual cDNA molecule. In TCRdb, the 5' RACE reads were re-called with MiXCR into one record per CDR3 protein. The table records more than 800,000 distinct CDR3 sequences, around 30% of them present only once. This clonotype occurred a few times. Its specificity is unknown. Donors were systemically healthy Caucasian individuals from Russia aged roughly 6 to 100 years.

The specimen was blood. This TCR was sampled from a woman of 80 years or more in good health. The gene calls are TRBV7-2 and TRBJ2-2, with no clear D. CDR3 amino acids: CASSQTRLTGELFF. The CDR3 region has the DNA TGTGCCAGCAGCCAAACTCGATTGACCGGGGAGCTGTTTTTT.